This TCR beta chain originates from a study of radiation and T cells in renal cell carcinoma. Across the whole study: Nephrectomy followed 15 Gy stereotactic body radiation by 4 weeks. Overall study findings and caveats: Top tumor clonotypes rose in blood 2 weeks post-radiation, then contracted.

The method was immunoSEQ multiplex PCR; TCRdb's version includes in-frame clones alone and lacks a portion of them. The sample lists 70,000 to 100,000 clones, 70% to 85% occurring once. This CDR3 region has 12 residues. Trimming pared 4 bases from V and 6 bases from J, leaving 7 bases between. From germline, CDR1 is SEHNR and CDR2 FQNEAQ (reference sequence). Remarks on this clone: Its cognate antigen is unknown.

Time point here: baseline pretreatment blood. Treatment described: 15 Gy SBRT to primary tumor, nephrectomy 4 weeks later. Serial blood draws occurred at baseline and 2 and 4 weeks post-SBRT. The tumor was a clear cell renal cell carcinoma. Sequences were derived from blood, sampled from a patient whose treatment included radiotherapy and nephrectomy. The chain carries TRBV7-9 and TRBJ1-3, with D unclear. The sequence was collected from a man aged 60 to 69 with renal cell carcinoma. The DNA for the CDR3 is TGTGCCAGCAGCTCCAGTGAAAACACCATATATTTT. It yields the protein CASSSSENTIYF.